These T cell receptor beta chains were read from a single sample in a study of blood T cells in healthy people across ages. Via MiXCR, TCRdb re-called the 5' RACE reads, giving one row per CDR3 protein. The sample lists 1 million or so distinct CDR3 sequences, 40% to 50% occurring once. Input material: blood. The receptors come from a woman aged 60-70 years in good health. Each CDR3 is given with its conserved first and last residue. Fields, in order: clone size, V gene, D gene, J gene, CDR3 protein, CDR3 DNA. D genes are given only for firm matches. The size of a clone is reported for some rows only, either as once, few or many, or as a class for expanded clones.

>NA|TRBV20-1|TRBD1|TRBJ2-7
CSAKPGTGIHEQYF
TGCAGTGCTAAACCCGGGACAGGGATACACGAGCAGTACTTC
>NA|TRBV7-9|NA|TRBJ1-2
CASSLGAGQITGYTF
TGTGCCAGCAGCTTAGGGGCAGGCCAGATCACTGGCTACACCTTC
>NA|TRBV29-1|TRBD1|TRBJ2-2
CSVRGLRAGELFF
TGCAGCGTTAGGGGGCTTAGGGCCGGGGAGCTGTTTTTT
>NA|TRBV15|TRBD1|TRBJ1-6
CATSDRVYSPLHF
TGTGCCACCTCTGACAGGGTTTATTCACCCCTCCACTTT
>NA|TRBV6-1|TRBD1|TRBJ2-3
CASSEAGQYIDTQYF
TGTGCCAGCAGTGAAGCGGGACAGTACATAGATACGCAGTATTTT
>few|TRBV24-1|TRBD2|TRBJ2-5
CATIPGVSAGAGETQYF
TGTGCCACTATCCCCGGGGTGTCAGCGGGAGCGGGAGAGACCCAGTACTTC
>few|TRBV20-1|NA|TRBJ2-1
CSASVESQGNEQFF
TGCAGTGCTAGCGTCGAATCCCAGGGCAATGAGCAGTTCTTC
>few|TRBV3-1|NA|TRBJ2-7
CASSQGHLYEQYF
TGTGCCAGCAGCCAAGGGCACCTCTACGAGCAGTACTTC
>few|TRBV27|NA|TRBJ1-4
CASSSSLGVPNEKLFF
TGTGCCAGCAGTTCTAGCCTAGGGGTCCCTAATGAAAAACTGTTTTTT
>NA|TRBV18|TRBD2|TRBJ2-7
CASSPPSGISLEQYF
TGTGCCAGCTCACCACCTAGCGGGATCTCTCTCGAGCAGTACTTC
>few|TRBV3-1|TRBD2|TRBJ2-4
CASSQESTSGRIQYF
TGTGCCAGCAGCCAAGAATCGACTAGCGGGAGGATTCAGTACTTC
>NA|TRBV7-6|TRBD1|TRBJ2-1
CASSLEVEGALDEQFF
TGTGCCAGCAGCTTAGAGGTCGAGGGGGCGCTGGATGAGCAGTTCTTC
>NA|TRBV29-1|TRBD2|TRBJ2-5
CSVFSGRVETQYF
TGCAGCGTATTTAGCGGGAGGGTAGAGACCCAGTACTTC
>few|TRBV29-1|NA|TRBJ1-2
CSGWLGDSNYGYTF
TGCAGCGGATGGCTAGGTGACAGTAACTATGGCTACACCTTC
>NA|TRBV11-3|NA|TRBJ2-5
CASSLDREDQETQYF
TGTGCCAGCAGCTTAGATCGGGAAGATCAAGAGACCCAGTACTTC
>NA|TRBV20-1|TRBD2|TRBJ2-5
CSAAPRLAGDETQYF
TGCAGTGCGGCTCCAAGGCTAGCGGGAGATGAGACCCAGTACTTC
>NA|TRBV20-1|TRBD2|TRBJ2-7
CSARDRGLGGRNNEQYF
TGCAGTGCTAGAGATCGGGGCCTTGGCGGGAGGAACAATGAGCAGTACTTC
>NA|TRBV11-2|TRBD1|TRBJ2-7
CASSLGQFLEQYF
TGTGCCAGCAGCCTGGGACAGTTCCTCGAGCAGTACTTC
>NA|TRBV21-1|NA|TRBJ2-4
CASSHSSTGDPKNIQYF
TGTGCCAGCAGCCACTCATCTACAGGGGACCCCAAAAACATTCAGTACTTC
>NA|TRBV10-2|TRBD2|TRBJ2-5
CASSEVAGAQYF
TGCGCCAGCAGTGAGGTAGCGGGAGCTCAGTACTTC
>few|TRBV6-4|TRBD2|TRBJ2-1
CASREREGGEQFF
TGTGCCAGCAGAGAGCGGGAGGGCGGCGAGCAGTTCTTC